These 7 T cell receptor beta chains came from one sample sequenced in a study of shared clonotypes between healthy human individuals. Some clones are missing from TCRdb's copy, which holds only in-frame ones; the method was immunoSEQ multiplex PCR. The sample has about 2.5 million clones; roughly 92% are singletons. The sample was naive CD4+ T cells from PBMCs. The subset denotes: CD45RA+ positively selected. The source of these receptors is a young man in good health. Some clones in this sample may be carry-over from other donors' samples.

This sequence joins TRBV9 and TRBJ2-7, with 7 bases identical to TRBD1. Per germline, CDR1 SGDLS and CDR2 YYNGEE. Unmatched junction bases numbered 4, after V lost 1 base and J lost 3 bases. CDR3 length equals 14 residues. This CDR3 reads CASSVLDRDYEQYF. The DNA of the CDR3 is TGTGCCAGCAGCGTACTCGACAGGGACTACGAGCAGTACTTC.

J is TRBJ1-1 and V is TRBV29-1; maybe TRBD1 (5 bases). The CDR3 sequence is 14 residues long. From germline, CDR1 is SQVTM and CDR2 ANQGSEA. Trimming took off 5 bases at V and 0 bases at J, with 13 bases between the two ends. CDR3 nucleotides: TGCAGCGTTCACAAGGGGCAGATGAACACTGAAGCTTTCTTT. Protein: CSVHKGQMNTEAFF.

Regarding this clone: The same CDR3 is also encoded by other DNA sequences in this sample. Here the CDR3 DNA reads TGTGCCAGTAGTATCCGGGGCTTGGGCTCCTACAATGAGCAGTTCTTC. It specifies CASSIRGLGSYNEQFF. The rearrangement links TRBV19 to TRBJ2-1, with D perhaps given as TRBD1 or TRBD2 (5 bases each). This CDR3 contains 16 residues. Deletions cut 3 bases from V and 0 bases from J, with 12 bases between. Germline loops: CDR1 LNHDA, CDR2 SQIVND (reference sequence).

The chain couples TRBV5-1 to TRBJ1-3; TRBD1 is a possible D gene (6 bases). Germline-derived CDR1 and CDR2 are SGHRS and YFSETQ. This CDR3 is built from 14 residues. V was clipped by 1 base and J by 8 bases, with 13 bases between them. The CDR3 reads CASSLSRGEDTIYF. CDR3 DNA: TGCGCCAGCAGCTTGAGCAGGGGTGAGGACACCATATATTTT.

The V and J genes are TRBV28 and TRBJ2-2; the D gene is possibly TRBD1 (6 bases). There are 16 residues in the CDR3. The ends were cut back, 5 bases at V and 2 bases at J, with 15 bases in the middle. CDR1 is MDHEN and CDR2 is SYDVKM in the germline V gene. The CDR3 spells CASSKQGRGNTGELFF. DNA of the CDR3: TGTGCCAGCAGTAAACAGGGTCGGGGAAACACCGGGGAGCTGTTTTTT. Full variable domain (outside the CDR3, taken from reference TRBV28 and TRBJ2-2): DVKVTQSSRYLVKRTGEKVFLECVQDMDHENMFWYRQDPGLGLRLIYFSYDVKMKEKGDIPEGYSVSREKKERFSLILESASTNQTSMYLCASSKQGRGNTGELFFGEGSRLTVL.

V gene TRBV5-4 combines with J gene TRBJ2-7; 8 nucleotides line up with TRBD2. CDR1 SGHNT and CDR2 YYREEE come from the germline V gene (reference sequence). After removal of 3 bases from V and 3 bases from J, the junction contained 2 bases not matched to a gene. This CDR3 region has 13 residues. The CDR3 bases are TGTGCCAGCAGCTCCGGGACTAGCTACGAGCAGTACTTC. Its translation: CASSSGTSYEQYF.

The J gene is TRBJ1-1, the V gene TRBV30; tentative D call: TRBD1 (5 bases). In germline, CDR1 is GTSNPN, CDR2 SVGIG (reference sequence). This CDR3 is built from 13 residues. Between the trimmed V and J ends, which lost 5 bases and 5 bases, there was a span of 15 bases. CDR3 amino acids: CAWALERGTEAFF. The DNA of the CDR3 is TGTGCCTGGGCCCTTGAGAGGGGAACTGAAGCTTTCTTT.